The 5 T cell receptor beta chains reported below all come from one sample, sequenced in a study of blood T cell repertoires in COVID-19. Assay: immunoSEQ multiplex PCR; the TCRdb copy retains only in-frame clones and omits some. The sample lists 95,000 or so clones; about four fifths were seen once. Material: peripheral blood. The receptors shown here come from a human donor in a cohort sampled during active COVID-19.

The chain links TRBV5-5 to TRBJ2-2; 13 bases agree with TRBD2. The V segment lost 0 bases and the J segment 6 bases; nucleotides outside the gene matches: 5. This CDR3 has 17 amino acids. Germline-derived CDR1 and CDR2 are SGHKS and YYEKEE (reference sequence). The CDR3 loop is CASSLARLAGGSGELFF. The CDR3 coding sequence is TGTGCCAGCAGCTTGGCTCGACTAGCGGGGGGATCCGGGGAGCTGTTTTTT.

V gene TRBV7-2 combines with J gene TRBJ1-2, with a tentative D call TRBD1 (5 bases). The CDR3 runs 16 residues. CDR1 is SGHTA and CDR2 is FQGNSA in the germline V gene. Deletions cut 1 base from V and 0 bases from J, with 12 bases between. The CDR3 nucleotides are TGTGCCAGCAGCTTAGTTCCCGGACATACTAACTATGGCTACACCTTC. Translated, it gives CASSLVPGHTNYGYTF.

This clone was seen only a few times. The V gene is TRBV7-8, the J gene TRBJ1-1; D call uncertain. V was cut by 0 bases and J by 1 base, with 6 bases left in between. The CDR3 length is 14 residues. Germline assignment: CDR1 SGHVS and CDR2 FQNEAQ. CDR3 sequence reads: CASSLAYSNTEAFF. The CDR3 nucleotides read TGTGCCAGCAGCTTAGCGTATTCGAACACTGAAGCTTTCTTT.

The chain joins TRBV28 to TRBJ2-3, with 10 bases fitting TRBD2. The V gene end was trimmed by 9 bases and the J gene end by 3 bases; junction bases not matched to a gene: 15. Germline CDR1 and CDR2: MDHEN and SYDVKM. There are 17 residues in the CDR3. The DNA of the CDR3 is TGTGCCAGTCGGAGGCCTAGCGGGAGTTTACGGACAGATACGCAGTATTTT. Translating gives CASRRPSGSLRTDTQYF.

The J gene is TRBJ1-4, the V gene TRBV5-1; the match to TRBD1 covers 11 bases. Germline V CDR1 and CDR2: SGHRS, YFSETQ. The junction had 2 bases not matched to a gene; V was cut back by 4 bases and J by 3 bases. The CDR3 contains 15 residues. The CDR3 DNA reads as TGCGCCAGCAGCAAGGGACAGGGGGCTAATGAAAAACTGTTTTTT. This gives the protein CASSKGQGANEKLFF. The variable domain in full, completed from reference TRBV5-1 and TRBJ1-4, reads KAGVTQTPRYLIKTRGQQVTLSCSPISGHRSVSWYQQTPGQGLQFLFEYFSETQRNKGNFPGRFSGRQFSNSRSEMNVSTLELGDSALYLCASSKGQGANEKLFFGSGTQLSVL.